A single sample gave rise to the 23 T cell receptor beta chains below, sequenced in a study of T cell responses to AZD1222 COVID-19 vaccine. The assay was immunoSEQ multiplex PCR, and TCRdb's table has in-frame clones only and misses some. The sample contains around 75,000 clones, approximately 81% of which appear only once. The specimen comprised peripheral blood, sampled on day 0 of AZD1222 vaccination. Every receptor here comes from an adult in good health.

V is TRBV27 and J is TRBJ1-2, with D possibly matching TRBD1 (5 bases). The V and J ends lost 0 bases and 5 bases respectively, with 13 bases between them. Germline V CDR1 and CDR2: MNHEY, SMNVEV (reference sequence). The CDR3 length is 15 residues. The CDR3 bases are TGTGCCAGCAGTTTATCACCGGGACCGATTTATGGCTACACCTTC. Protein: CASSLSPGPIYGYTF.

The J gene is TRBJ1-5, the V gene TRBV7-3; no clear D. Germline CDR1 and CDR2: SGHTA and FQGTGA. With 2 bases removed from V and 3 bases from J, the gap between germline ends came to 2 bases. The CDR3 is 12 amino acids. The CDR3 nucleotides are TGTGCCAGCAGCTTAGACAATCAGCCCCAGCATTTT. It codes for CASSLDNQPQHF.

About this clone itself: One end of the junction does not line up with germline, which may come from a read error. The chain couples TRBV7-7 to TRBJ2-3, with D perhaps matching TRBD2 (6 bases). Germline-derived CDR1 and CDR2 are SSHAT and FNYEAQ (reference sequence). The CDR3 consists of 15 residues. The CDR3 sequence is CASSPGGAPTDTQYF. The CDR3 DNA reads TGTGCTAGCAGCCCCGGGGGAGCACCCACAGATACGCAGTATTTT.

The V gene is TRBV20-1, the J gene TRBJ1-5; D gene ambiguous. The CDR3 covers 14 residues. Germline CDR1 and CDR2: DFQATT and SNEGSKA (reference sequence). The V end was cut by 3 bases, the J end by 0 bases, with 9 bases between. The CDR3 loop reads CSASATSSNQPQHF. The CDR3 DNA is TGCAGTGCTAGTGCGACCTCTAGCAATCAGCCCCAGCATTTT.

The chain employs TRBV6-5 and TRBJ1-2, with a tentative D call TRBD1 (5 bases). The CDR3 is 16 amino acids. Trimming cost V 1 base and J 8 bases, with 20 bases left between them. CDR1 is MNHEY, CDR2 SVGAGI, per germline. The CDR3: CASSYLQGVGPDGYTF. The CDR3 DNA sequence: TGTGCCAGCAGTTACTTGCAGGGTGTAGGTCCTGACGGCTACACCTTC.

This sequence joins TRBV5-1 and TRBJ1-6; TRBD1 matches at 8 bases. This CDR3 is built from 14 residues. With 4 bases clipped from V and 10 bases from J, the junction kept 7 bases outside the gene matches. Looked up from germline, CDR1 is SGHRS and CDR2 is YFSETQ. The CDR3 DNA is TGCGCCAGCAGCCCTGGACAGGGTAGCTCACCCCTCCACTTT. Protein: CASSPGQGSSPLHF.

V is TRBV28 and J is TRBJ1-5; D not certain. CDR1 is MDHEN and CDR2 is SYDVKM in the germline V gene. CDR3 length: 13 amino acids. Trimming pared 3 bases from V and 0 bases from J, leaving 3 bases between. The CDR3 spells CASSFDSNQPQHF. The CDR3 nucleotides are TGTGCCAGCAGTTTCGATAGCAATCAGCCCCAGCATTTT.

The chain has TRBV6-5 and TRBJ1-1; D possibly corresponds to TRBD1 (6 bases). CDR3 length: 13 amino acids. Germline V gene sequence: CDR1 MNHEY, CDR2 SVGAGI. The V and J ends lost 2 bases and 9 bases respectively, with 13 bases between them. DNA of the CDR3: TGTGCCAGCAGTTACGCCCGGACAGCTAAAGCTTTCTTT. Protein product: CASSYARTAKAFF.

The rearrangement uses TRBV2 and TRBJ2-3, with D unresolved. The V end was cut by 0 bases, the J end by 7 bases, with 2 bases between. The CDR3 covers 11 residues. Germline CDR1 is SNHLY and CDR2 is FYNNEI. CDR3 loop: CASSEANTQYF. The DNA for the CDR3 is TGTGCCAGCAGTGAAGCTAATACGCAGTATTTT. Full variable domain (missing parts from reference TRBV2 and TRBJ2-3): EPEVTQTPSHQVTQMGQEVILRCVPISNHLYFYWYRQILGQKVEFLVSFYNNEISEKSEIFDDQFSVERPDGSNFTLKIRSTKLEDSAMYFCASSEANTQYFGPGTRLTVL.

The chain employs TRBV29-1 and TRBJ1-1; TRBD1 agrees at 8 bases. V was pared by 1 base and J by 5 bases, with 6 bases of the junction left unmatched. Germline CDR1 is SQVTM and CDR2 is ANQGSEA. The CDR3 consists of 14 residues. CDR3 sequence: CSVEGTGGRTEAFF. The CDR3 nucleotides read TGCAGCGTTGAAGGTACAGGGGGACGGACTGAAGCTTTCTTT.

The rearrangement links TRBV18 to TRBJ1-3, with D possibly TRBD1 on 5 matching bases. CDR3 length: 16 amino acids. Germline CDR1 KGHSH, CDR2 LQKENI. V lost 4 bases and J 0 bases, leaving 13 bases between the germline ends. The CDR3 loop reads CASSHTGDGSGNTIYF. Here the CDR3 DNA reads TGTGCCAGCTCACACACGGGGGACGGCTCTGGAAACACCATATATTTT.

This sequence joins TRBV5-6 and TRBJ1-3, with D perhaps matching TRBD1 (5 bases). The CDR3 runs 16 residues. Germline CDR1 reads SGHDT; CDR2 reads YYEEEE. The V end lost 3 bases, the J end lost 0 bases, and 13 bases lay between the germline ends. CDR3 nucleotides: TGTGCCAGCAGCTGGGGCAGCGGAACCTCTGGAAACACCATATATTTT. Protein sequence: CASSWGSGTSGNTIYF.

Relative to its sample, this clone is medium-sized (0.01 to 0.1%). This sample also contains other DNA sequences that code for the same CDR3. The V and J genes are TRBV7-6 and TRBJ2-2, with 7 bases fitting TRBD2. The germline V gene has CDR1 SGHVS and CDR2 FNYEAQ. CDR3 size: 18 residues. J was trimmed by 6 bases and V by 5 bases; bases with no gene match: 18. CDR3: CASSHVTGGWGWPGELFF. The CDR3 DNA reads TGTGCCAGCAGCCACGTGACGGGGGGTTGGGGCTGGCCCGGGGAGCTGTTTTTT.

The chain recombines TRBV19 with TRBJ1-1; D unresolved. Germline assignment: CDR1 LNHDA and CDR2 SQIVND (reference sequence). This CDR3 region has 15 residues. The germline V and J ends were trimmed by 7 bases and 2 bases, with 17 bases remaining between them. The CDR3 is CASTTLRRLNTEAFF. CDR3 DNA sequence: TGTGCCAGTACCACTCTAAGGAGACTAAACACTGAAGCTTTCTTT.

The V gene is TRBV27, the J gene TRBJ2-2; 9 bases are a match to TRBD2. V was clipped by 7 bases and J by 5 bases; unmatched bases: 8. This CDR3 comprises 15 residues. Germline CDR1 reads MNHEY; CDR2 reads SMNVEV (reference sequence). The CDR3 loop is CASTPLLAGTGELFF. As DNA, the CDR3 is TGTGCCAGCACCCCCCTCCTAGCGGGGACCGGGGAGCTGTTTTTT.

The sample holds one count of this clone. V gene TRBV30 combines with J gene TRBJ1-2; 8 bases are a match to TRBD1. Germline V gene data show CDR1 as GTSNPN and CDR2 as SVGIG (reference sequence). V was pared by 4 bases and J by 6 bases, with 7 bases of the junction left unmatched. The CDR3 covers 13 residues. The CDR3 is CAWTHGQGNGYTF. The CDR3 nucleotides read TGTGCCTGGACCCACGGACAGGGCAATGGCTACACCTTC.

The rearrangement joins TRBV7-2 to TRBJ1-1, with 8 bases lining up with TRBD1. Germline CDR1 and CDR2: SGHTA and FQGNSA. The junction had 3 bases not matched to a gene; V was cut back by 5 bases and J by 4 bases. The CDR3 contains 13 residues. The CDR3 protein is CASSRQGTTEAFF. The CDR3 DNA reads TGTGCCAGCAGCCGACAGGGGACCACTGAAGCTTTCTTT.

The V call is TRBV19, the J call TRBJ1-2; 12 nucleotides match TRBD1. The CDR3 length is 14 residues. The V segment lost 5 bases and the J segment 8 bases; nucleotides outside the gene matches: 6. The germline CDR1 and CDR2 sequences are LNHDA and SQIVND (reference sequence). Here the CDR3 reads CASSRDRGRWGYTF. The CDR3, as DNA: TGTGCCAGTAGTCGGGACAGGGGGCGGTGGGGCTACACCTTC.

This clone is a singleton in its sample. The genes are TRBV19 and TRBJ1-6; 10 bases fit TRBD1. The CDR3 spans 16 residues. V shed 4 bases and J 9 bases; nucleotides not matched to a gene: 9. CDR1 is LNHDA, CDR2 SQIVND, per germline (reference sequence). CDR3 residues: CASSSIGTGAGSPLHF. The CDR3 DNA reads as TGTGCCAGTAGTAGTATAGGGACAGGGGCAGGTTCACCCCTCCACTTT.

This clone was counted once. This chain connects TRBV18 to TRBJ1-1; 8 bases line up with TRBD1. Per germline, CDR1 KGHSH and CDR2 LQKENI. J gave up 4 bases and V 6 bases, and 4 bases lay outside the gene matches. The CDR3 has 13 amino acids. CDR3 DNA: TGTGCCAGCTCTACCGGACAGGGCACTGAAGCTTTCTTT. Protein product: CASSTGQGTEAFF.

The genes are TRBV5-1 and TRBJ1-1; D remains ambiguous. Germline loops: CDR1 SGHRS, CDR2 YFSETQ. The CDR3 extends over 15 amino acids. V dropped 0 bases and J dropped 1 base, with 10 bases sitting between them. The DNA of the CDR3 is TGCGCCAGCAGCTTGGATGGTCAGTCGAACACTGAAGCTTTCTTT. Amino acids: CASSLDGQSNTEAFF.

This chain joins TRBV24-1 and TRBJ1-4, with D hard to call. CDR3 length equals 14 residues. V lost 10 bases and J 2 bases, leaving 13 bases between the germline ends. The germline CDR1 and CDR2 sequences are KGHDR and SFDVKD. CDR3 amino acids: CATKGRMTNEKLFF. For the CDR3, the DNA is TGTGCCACTAAAGGGCGGATGACTAATGAAAAACTGTTTTTT.

This clone has just a few counts. The chain couples TRBV9 to TRBJ1-2; tentative D call: TRBD1 (6 bases). Trimming removed 3 bases from V and 3 bases from J, with 15 bases in between. The V gene's germline CDR1 is SGDLS and CDR2 YYNGEE. This CDR3 has 15 amino acids. The CDR3 loop reads CASSDHRDEYYGYTF. The DNA of the CDR3 is TGTGCCAGCAGCGATCACAGGGACGAGTACTATGGCTACACCTTC.